The clone carrying this TCR beta chain was recorded at least ten times. The antigen is undetermined. The read is 3 residues too short to cover the CDR3 end, so that end is filled in from the germline J gene. This entry belongs to a study of T cell clonality in common variable immunodeficiency. Germline assignment: CDR1 KGHSH and CDR2 LQKENI. V was clipped by 3 bases and J by 1 base, with 9 bases between them. This CDR3 has 14 amino acids. Study-level results: Fewer deletions and N-nucleotide insertions were reportedly seen in common variable immunodeficiency TCR beta sequences.

Only in-frame clones appear in the TCRdb table, and some are missing; sequencing was by immunoSEQ multiplex PCR. This sample carries 30,000 to 40,000 clones, none of them present only once. The rearrangement uses TRBV18 and TRBJ1-1; D perhaps matches TRBD1 (5 bases). Sequenced material: peripheral blood mononuclear cells. The source of this sequence is a human donor with common variable immunodeficiency. The sequenced CDR3 bases are TGTGCCAGCTCACCTGGGGGGGAGAACACTGAA. Protein sequence: CASSPGGENTE. The CDR3 in full is CASSPGGENTEAFF.